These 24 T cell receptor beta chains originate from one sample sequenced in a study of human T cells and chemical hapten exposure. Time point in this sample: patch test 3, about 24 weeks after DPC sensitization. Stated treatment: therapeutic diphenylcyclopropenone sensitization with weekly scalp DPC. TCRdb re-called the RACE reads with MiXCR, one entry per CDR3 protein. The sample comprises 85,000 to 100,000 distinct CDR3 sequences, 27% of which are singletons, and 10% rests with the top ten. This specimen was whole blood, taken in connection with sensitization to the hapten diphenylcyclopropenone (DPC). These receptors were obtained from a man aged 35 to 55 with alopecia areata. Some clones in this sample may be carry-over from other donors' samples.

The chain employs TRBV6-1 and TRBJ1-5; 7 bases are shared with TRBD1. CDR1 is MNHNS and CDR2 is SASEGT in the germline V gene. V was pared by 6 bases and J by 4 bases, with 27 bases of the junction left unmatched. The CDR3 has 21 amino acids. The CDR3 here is CASSQRRKTGTIGQINQPQHF. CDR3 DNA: TGTGCCAGCAGCCAAAGGAGGAAGACAGGGACAATAGGTCAGATTAATCAGCCCCAGCATTTT.

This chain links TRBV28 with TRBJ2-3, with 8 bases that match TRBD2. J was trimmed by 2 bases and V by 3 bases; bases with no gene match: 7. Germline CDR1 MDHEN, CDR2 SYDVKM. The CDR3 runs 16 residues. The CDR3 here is CASSFHLSGITDTQYF. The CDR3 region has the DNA TGTGCCAGCAGTTTTCACCTTAGCGGGATCACAGATACGCAGTATTTT. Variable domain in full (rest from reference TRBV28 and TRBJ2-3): DVKVTQSSRYLVKRTGEKVFLECVQDMDHENMFWYRQDPGLGLRLIYFSYDVKMKEKGDIPEGYSVSREKKERFSLILESASTNQTSMYLCASSFHLSGITDTQYFGPGTRLTVL.

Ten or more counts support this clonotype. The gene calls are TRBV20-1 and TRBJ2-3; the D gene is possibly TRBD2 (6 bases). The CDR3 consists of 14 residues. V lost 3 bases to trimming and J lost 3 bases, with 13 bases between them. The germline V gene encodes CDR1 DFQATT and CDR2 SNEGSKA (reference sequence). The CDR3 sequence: CSASRGRGTDTQYF. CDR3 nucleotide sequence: TGCAGTGCTAGTCGGGGGAGAGGGACAGATACGCAGTATTTT.

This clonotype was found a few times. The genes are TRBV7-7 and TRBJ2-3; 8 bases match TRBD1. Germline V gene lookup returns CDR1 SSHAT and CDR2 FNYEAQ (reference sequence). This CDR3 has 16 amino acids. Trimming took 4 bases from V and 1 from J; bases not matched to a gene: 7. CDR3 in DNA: TGTGCCAGCAGCTCGAGTCCGGGACAGGGCACAGATACGCAGTATTTT. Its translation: CASSSSPGQGTDTQYF.

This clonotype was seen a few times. The CDR3 nucleotides read TGTGCCAGCAGCACTGGGACTAGCGGGAGGTTTGGGGAGTACTTC. It encodes CASSTGTSGRFGEYF. The chain is built from TRBV12-3 or TRBV12-4 and TRBJ2-7; 15 nucleotides agree with TRBD2. V dropped 6 bases and J dropped 11; count of bases not matched to a gene: 11. The CDR3 runs 15 residues.

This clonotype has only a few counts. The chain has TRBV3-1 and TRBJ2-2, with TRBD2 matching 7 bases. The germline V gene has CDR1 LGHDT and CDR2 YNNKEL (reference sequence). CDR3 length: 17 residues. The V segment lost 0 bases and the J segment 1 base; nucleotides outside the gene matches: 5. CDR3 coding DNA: TGTGCCAGCAGCCAAGATGGTCTAGCGGTGAACACCGGGGAGCTGTTTTTT. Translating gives CASSQDGLAVNTGELFF.

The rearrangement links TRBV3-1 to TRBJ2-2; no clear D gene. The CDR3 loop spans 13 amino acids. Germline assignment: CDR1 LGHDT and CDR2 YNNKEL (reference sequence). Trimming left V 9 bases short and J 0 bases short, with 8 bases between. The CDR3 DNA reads TGTGCCAGTTGGGCAACGAACACCGGGGAGCTGTTTTTT. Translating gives CASWATNTGELFF.

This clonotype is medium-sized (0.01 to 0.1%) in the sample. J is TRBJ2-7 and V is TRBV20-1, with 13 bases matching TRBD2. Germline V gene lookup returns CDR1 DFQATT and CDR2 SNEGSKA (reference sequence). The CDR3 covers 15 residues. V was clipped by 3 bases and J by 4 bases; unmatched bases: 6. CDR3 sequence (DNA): TGCAGTGCTAGTGGGCGACTAGCGGGAGGATACGAGCAGTACTTC. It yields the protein CSASGRLAGGYEQYF.

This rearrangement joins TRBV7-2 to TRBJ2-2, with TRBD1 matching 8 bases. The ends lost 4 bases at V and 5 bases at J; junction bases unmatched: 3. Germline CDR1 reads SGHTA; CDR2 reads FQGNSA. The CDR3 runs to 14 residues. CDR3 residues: CASSWDRSTGELFF. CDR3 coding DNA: TGTGCCAGCAGCTGGGACAGGAGTACCGGGGAGCTGTTTTTT. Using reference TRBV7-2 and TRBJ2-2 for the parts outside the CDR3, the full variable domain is GAGVSQSPSNKVTEKGKDVELRCDPISGHTALYWYRQSLGQGLEFLIYFQGNSAPDKSGLPSDRFSAERTGGSVSTLTIQRTQQEDSAVYLCASSWDRSTGELFFGEGSRLTVL.

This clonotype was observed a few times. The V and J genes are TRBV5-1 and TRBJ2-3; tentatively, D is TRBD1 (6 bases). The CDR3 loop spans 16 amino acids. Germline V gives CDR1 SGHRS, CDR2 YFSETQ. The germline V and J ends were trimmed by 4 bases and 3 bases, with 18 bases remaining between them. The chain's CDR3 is CASSTGHGVWTDTQYF. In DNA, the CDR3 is TGCGCCAGCAGCACGGGACACGGGGTATGGACAGATACGCAGTATTTT.

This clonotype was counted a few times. The DNA for the CDR3 is TGTGCCAGCAGTTCGTACGTCGCAGGGGGGTTCAATCAGCCCCAGCATTTT. Translated: CASSSYVAGGFNQPQHF. This chain links TRBV28 with TRBJ1-5; 7 bases map to TRBD1. The CDR3 is 17 amino acids. J was trimmed by 3 bases and V by 4 bases; bases with no gene match: 12. Germline CDR1 is MDHEN and CDR2 is SYDVKM.

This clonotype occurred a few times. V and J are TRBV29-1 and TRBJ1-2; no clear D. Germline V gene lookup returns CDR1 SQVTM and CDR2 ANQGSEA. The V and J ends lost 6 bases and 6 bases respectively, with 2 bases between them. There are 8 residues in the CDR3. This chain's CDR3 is CSVDGYTF. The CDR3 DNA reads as TGCAGCGTGGATGGCTACACCTTC.

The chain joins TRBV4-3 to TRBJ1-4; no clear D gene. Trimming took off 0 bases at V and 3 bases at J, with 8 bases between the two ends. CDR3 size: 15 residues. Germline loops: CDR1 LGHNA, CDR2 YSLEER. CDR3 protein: CASSQDRQPNEKLFF. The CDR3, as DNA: TGCGCCAGCAGCCAAGATAGGCAGCCTAATGAAAAACTGTTTTTT.

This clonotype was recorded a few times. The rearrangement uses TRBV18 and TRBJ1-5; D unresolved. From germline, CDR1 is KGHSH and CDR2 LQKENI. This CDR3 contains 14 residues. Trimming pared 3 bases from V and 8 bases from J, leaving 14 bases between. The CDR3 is CASSPQDGWEPQHF. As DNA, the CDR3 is TGTGCCAGCTCACCGCAGGACGGGTGGGAGCCCCAGCATTTT.

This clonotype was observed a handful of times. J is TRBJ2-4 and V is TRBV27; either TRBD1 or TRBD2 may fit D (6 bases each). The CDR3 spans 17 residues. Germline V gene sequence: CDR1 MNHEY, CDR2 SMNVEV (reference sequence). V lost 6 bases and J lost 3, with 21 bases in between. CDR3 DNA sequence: TGTGCCAGCAGGAAACCGGGTCTACAGGGAGGCAAAAACATTCAGTACTTC. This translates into CASRKPGLQGGKNIQYF.

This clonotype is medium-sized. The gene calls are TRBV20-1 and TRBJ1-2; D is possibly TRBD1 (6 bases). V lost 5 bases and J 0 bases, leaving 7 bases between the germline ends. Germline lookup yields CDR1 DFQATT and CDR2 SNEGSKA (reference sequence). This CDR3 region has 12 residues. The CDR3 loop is CSAGDTNYGYTF. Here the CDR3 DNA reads TGCAGTGCTGGGGACACTAACTATGGCTACACCTTC.

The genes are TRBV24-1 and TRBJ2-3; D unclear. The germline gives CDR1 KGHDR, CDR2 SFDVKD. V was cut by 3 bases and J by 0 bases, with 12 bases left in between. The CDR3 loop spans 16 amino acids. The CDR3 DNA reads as TGTGCCACCAGTGATCCCCGGACGCTAAGCACAGATACGCAGTATTTT. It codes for CATSDPRTLSTDTQYF.

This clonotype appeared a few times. The CDR3 DNA reads as TGTGCCAGCAGTTACCCACAATACAATGAGCAGTTCTTC. Its protein product is CASSYPQYNEQFF. V is TRBV6-6 and J is TRBJ2-1; D not certain. The CDR3 has 13 residues. V lost 2 bases, J lost 4 bases, and 6 bases lay in between. Germline V CDR1 and CDR2: MNHNY, SVGAGI (reference sequence).

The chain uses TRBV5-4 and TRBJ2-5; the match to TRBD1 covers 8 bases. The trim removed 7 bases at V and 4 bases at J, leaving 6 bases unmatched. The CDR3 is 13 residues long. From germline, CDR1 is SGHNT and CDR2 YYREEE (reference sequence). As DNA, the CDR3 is TGTGCCAGCTCTGGACAGGGAGGAGAGACCCAGTACTTC. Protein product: CASSGQGGETQYF.

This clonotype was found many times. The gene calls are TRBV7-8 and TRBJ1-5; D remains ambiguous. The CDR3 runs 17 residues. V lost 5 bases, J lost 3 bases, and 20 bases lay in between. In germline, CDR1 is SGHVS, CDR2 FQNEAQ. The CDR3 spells CASSTSPAREHNQPQHF. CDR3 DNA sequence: TGTGCCAGCAGCACATCCCCCGCCCGAGAACACAATCAGCCCCAGCATTTT.

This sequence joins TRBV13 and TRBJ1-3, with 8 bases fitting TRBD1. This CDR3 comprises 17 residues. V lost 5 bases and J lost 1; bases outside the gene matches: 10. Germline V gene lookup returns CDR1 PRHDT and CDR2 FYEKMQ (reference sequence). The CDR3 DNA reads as TGTGCCAGCAGCGTGATGACAGGGGTGAGATCTGGAAACACCATATATTTT. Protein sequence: CASSVMTGVRSGNTIYF.

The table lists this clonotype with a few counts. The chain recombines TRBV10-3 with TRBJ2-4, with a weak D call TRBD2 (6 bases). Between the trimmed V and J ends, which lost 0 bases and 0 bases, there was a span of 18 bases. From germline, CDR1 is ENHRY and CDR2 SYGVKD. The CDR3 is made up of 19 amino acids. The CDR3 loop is CAISESEQEGLLAKNIQYF. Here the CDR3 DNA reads TGTGCCATCAGTGAGTCGGAACAGGAGGGCCTGTTAGCCAAAAACATTCAGTACTTC.

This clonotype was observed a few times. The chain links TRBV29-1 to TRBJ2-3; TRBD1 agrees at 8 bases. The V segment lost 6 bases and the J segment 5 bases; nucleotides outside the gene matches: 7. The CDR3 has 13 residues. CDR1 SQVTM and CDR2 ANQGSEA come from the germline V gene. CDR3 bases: TGCAGCGTCCGGACAGGGTCCGGAGATACGCAGTATTTT. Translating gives CSVRTGSGDTQYF.

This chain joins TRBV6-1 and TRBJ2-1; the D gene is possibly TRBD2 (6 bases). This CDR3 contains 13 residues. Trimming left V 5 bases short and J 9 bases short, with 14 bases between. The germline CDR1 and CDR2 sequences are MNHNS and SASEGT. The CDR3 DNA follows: TGTGCCAGCAGTTATATACTAGCATCTGAGCAGTTCTTC. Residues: CASSYILASEQFF.